This T cell receptor beta chain was recovered during a study of blood T cell repertoires in COVID-19. Study-level background: T cells, B-cell-depleted T cells, or PBMCs provided the cDNA or gDNA that served as material.

Cohorts were determined from participant-reported clinical history. In the authors' workflow: Counts of nucleated cells, estimated from reference gene primer amplification, were obtained. The repertoire was sequenced with immunoSEQ multiplex PCR; TCRdb's copy has only in-frame clones and lacks some. The DNA was the basis for D and trimming; V, J and clone size are from that table. The sample records approximately 310,000 clones, 85% being singletons. On this clone: Other DNA sequences in the sample encode the same CDR3.

V was pared by 3 bases and J by 4 bases, with 1 base of the junction left unmatched. The CDR3 is 14 residues long. Germline V gene lookup returns CDR1 LNHDA and CDR2 SQIVND (reference sequence). The source of this sequence is a woman in her 30s who had been exposed to COVID-19. This chain links TRBV19 with TRBJ1-1; 11 bases are a match to TRBD1. Sequencing input: PBMCs or T cells enriched from blood (not recorded which). The CDR3 DNA reads TGTGCCAGTAGTATCGGGACAGGGGGCACTGAAGCTTTCTTT. Protein: CASSIGTGGTEAFF.